This is a list of T cell receptor beta chains from one sample in a study of lymphopenia after photon versus proton radiotherapy. This table comes from immunoSEQ multiplex PCR, and its TCRdb copy is limited to in-frame clones, with some not included. The table records over 4,500 clones, around two thirds of them present only once. The sample here was peripheral blood, taken from a patient treated with proton-based radiotherapy. Receptors originate from a man older than 75 with esophageal cancer. The CDR3 runs from the conserved cysteine through the conserved F or W. A D gene is named only where the DNA matches it firmly. For some rows the clone size is stated as once, few or many, or as a class when expanded; others skip it.

v_call	clone_size	j_call	d_call	cdr3_nt	cdr3_aa
TRBV19	few	TRBJ2-7	TRBD2	TGTGCCAGTAGTATATTGACTAGCGGGAGTTACGAGCAGTACTTC	CASSILTSGSYEQYF
TRBV6-6	few	TRBJ1-5	TRBD1	TGTGCCAGCGACGAGGTTACAGGGGGGCATGGTCAGCCCCAGCATTTT	CASDEVTGGHGQPQHF
TRBV19	-	TRBJ2-7	-	TGTGCCAGTAGTATATTCTACAAGGAAAGGATGTCATACGAGCAGTACTTC	CASSIFYKERMSYEQYF
TRBV11-3	-	TRBJ2-1	-	TGTGCCAGCAGCTTATATAGCCAGGGCAATAATGAGCAGTTCTTC	CASSLYSQGNNEQFF
TRBV6-1	-	TRBJ2-1	-	TGTGCCAGCAGGGAGGCGGGAAGCTCCTACAATGAGCAGTTCTTC	CASREAGSSYNEQFF
TRBV11-2	-	TRBJ2-2	-	TGTGCCAGCAGCCCTAGGGGGAGTAGGGTGAACACCGGGGAGCTGTTTTTT	CASSPRGSRVNTGELFF
TRBV6-1	-	TRBJ1-5	TRBD1	TGTGCCAGCAGTGAAGGGGTGGGGACAGGGAGACAGCCCCAGCATTTT	CASSEGVGTGRQPQHF
TRBV30	once	TRBJ1-3	-	TGTGCCTGGAGTCTGGGAAACACCATATATTTT	CAWSLGNTIYF
TRBV7-3	-	TRBJ2-5	TRBD1	TGTGCCAGCAGCCGGGACAGCCGCCAAGAGACCCAGTACTTC	CASSRDSRQETQYF
TRBV11-3	-	TRBJ1-1	-	TGTGCCAGCAGCTTAGCCCGGGGAGAACACACTGAAGCTTTCTTT	CASSLARGEHTEAFF